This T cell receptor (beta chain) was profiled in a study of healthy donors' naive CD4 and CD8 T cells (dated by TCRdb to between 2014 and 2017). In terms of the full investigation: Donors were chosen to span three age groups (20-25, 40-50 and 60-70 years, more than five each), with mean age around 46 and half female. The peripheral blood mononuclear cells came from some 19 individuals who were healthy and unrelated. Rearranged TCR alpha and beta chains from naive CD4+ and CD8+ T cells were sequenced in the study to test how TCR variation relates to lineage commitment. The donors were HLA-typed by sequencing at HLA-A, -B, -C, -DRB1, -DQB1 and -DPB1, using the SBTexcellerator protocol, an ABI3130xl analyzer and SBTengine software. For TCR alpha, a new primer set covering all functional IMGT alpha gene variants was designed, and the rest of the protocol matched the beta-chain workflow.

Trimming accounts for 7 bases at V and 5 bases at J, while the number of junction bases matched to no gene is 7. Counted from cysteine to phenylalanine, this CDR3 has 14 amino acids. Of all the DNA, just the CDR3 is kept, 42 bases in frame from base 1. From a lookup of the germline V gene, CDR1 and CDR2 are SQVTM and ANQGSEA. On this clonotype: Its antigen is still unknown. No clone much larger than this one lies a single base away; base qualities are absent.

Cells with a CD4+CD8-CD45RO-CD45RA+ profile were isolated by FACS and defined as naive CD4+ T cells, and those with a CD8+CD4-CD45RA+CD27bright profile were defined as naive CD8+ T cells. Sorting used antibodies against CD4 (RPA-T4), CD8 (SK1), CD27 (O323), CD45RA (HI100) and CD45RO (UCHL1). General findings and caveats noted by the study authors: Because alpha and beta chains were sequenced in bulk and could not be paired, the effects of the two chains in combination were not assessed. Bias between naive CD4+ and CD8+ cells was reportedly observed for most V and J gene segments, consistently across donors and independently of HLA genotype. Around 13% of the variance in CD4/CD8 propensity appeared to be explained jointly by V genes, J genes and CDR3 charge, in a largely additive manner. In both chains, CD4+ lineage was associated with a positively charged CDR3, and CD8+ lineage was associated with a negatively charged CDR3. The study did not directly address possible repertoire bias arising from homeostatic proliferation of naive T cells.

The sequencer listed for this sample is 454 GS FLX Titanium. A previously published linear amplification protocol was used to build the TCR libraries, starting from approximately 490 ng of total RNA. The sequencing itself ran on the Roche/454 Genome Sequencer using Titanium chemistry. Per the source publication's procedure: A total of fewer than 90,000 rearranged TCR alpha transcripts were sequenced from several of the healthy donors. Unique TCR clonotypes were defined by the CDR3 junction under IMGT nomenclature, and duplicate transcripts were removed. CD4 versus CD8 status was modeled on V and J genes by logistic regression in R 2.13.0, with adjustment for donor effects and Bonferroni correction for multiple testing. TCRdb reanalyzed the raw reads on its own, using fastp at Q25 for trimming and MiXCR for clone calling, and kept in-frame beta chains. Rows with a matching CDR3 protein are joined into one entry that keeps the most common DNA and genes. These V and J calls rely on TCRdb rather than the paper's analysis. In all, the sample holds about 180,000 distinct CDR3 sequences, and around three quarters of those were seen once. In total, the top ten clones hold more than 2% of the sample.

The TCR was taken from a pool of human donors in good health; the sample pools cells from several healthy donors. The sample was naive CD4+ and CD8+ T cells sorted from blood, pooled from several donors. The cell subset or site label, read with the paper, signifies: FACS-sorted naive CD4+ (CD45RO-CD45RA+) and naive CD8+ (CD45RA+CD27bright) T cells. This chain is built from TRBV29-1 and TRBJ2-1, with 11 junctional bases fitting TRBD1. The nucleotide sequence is TGCAGCGGTACCCGGGACAGGGGGGACAATGAGCAGTTCTTC. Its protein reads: CSGTRDRGDNEQFF.